The 27 T cell receptor beta chains listed next were all sequenced from one sample in a study of blood T cell repertoires in COVID-19. Some clones are missing from TCRdb's copy, which holds only in-frame ones; the method was immunoSEQ multiplex PCR. The data show over 200,000 clones, approximately 89% seen once. The sample consisted of peripheral blood. The receptor source for this set is a woman aged 40 to 50 with acute or convalescent COVID-19.

The CDR3 DNA reads TGTGCCAGCAGCTCGGGACAGGGCTTGAACACTGAAGCTTTCTTT. It is translated as CASSSGQGLNTEAFF. The chain uses TRBV7-8 and TRBJ1-1; 9 nucleotides match TRBD1. CDR3 size: 15 residues. V was pared by 4 bases and J by 0 bases, with 3 bases of the junction left unmatched. Germline CDR1 is SGHVS and CDR2 is FQNEAQ.

The chain links TRBV18 to TRBJ2-1; TRBD2 aligns across 13 bases. The CDR3 spans 15 residues. With V trimmed by 0 bases and J by 7 bases, 0 bases remained unmatched. CDR1 and CDR2 from the germline V gene are KGHSH and LQKENI. Here the CDR3 DNA reads TGTGCCAGCTCACCACCGGGACTAGCGGGGAATGAGCAGTTCTTC. Encoded protein: CASSPPGLAGNEQFF.

As to this clone: The same CDR3 also results from other DNA sequences found in this sample. J is TRBJ1-2 and V is TRBV3-1 (or the pseudogene TRBV3-2); 8 bases are shared with TRBD1. This CDR3 is built from 14 residues. Germline CDR1 LGHDT, CDR2 YNNKEL (reference sequence). V trimming: 0 bases; J trimming: 7 bases; junction bases outside the gene matches: 4. The CDR3 sequence is CASSQETGAGGYTF. CDR3 in DNA: TGTGCCAGCAGCCAAGAGACAGGGGCGGGTGGCTACACCTTC.

The chain recombines TRBV5-6 with TRBJ1-2, with no clear D. V was clipped by 6 bases and J by 4 bases, with 19 bases between them. The CDR3 is made up of 15 amino acids. Germline values: CDR1 SGHDT, CDR2 YYEEEE. CDR3: CASIGGPALIYGYTF. CDR3 DNA: TGTGCCAGCATCGGCGGCCCAGCGCTGATCTATGGCTACACCTTC. The entire variable domain, with the rest obtained from reference TRBV5-6 and TRBJ1-2, is as follows: DAGVTQSPTHLIKTRGQQVTLRCSPKSGHDTVSWYQQALGQGPQFIFQYYEEEERQRGNFPDRFSGHQFPNYSSELNVNALLLGDSALYLCASIGGPALIYGYTFGSGTRLTVV.

The rearrangement uses TRBV7-9 and TRBJ2-1, with D perhaps TRBD2 (6 bases). The CDR3 loop spans 14 amino acids. The V and J ends lost 10 bases and 8 bases respectively, with 21 bases between them. The germline V gene encodes CDR1 SEHNR and CDR2 FQNEAQ (reference sequence). The CDR3 DNA reads TGTGCCACCAAGTCTTTGGCTAGCGTCCATGAGCAGTTCTTC. It yields the protein CATKSLASVHEQFF.

The chain is built from TRBV11-3 and TRBJ2-1; 15 bases fit TRBD2. CDR1 and CDR2 from the germline V gene are SGHNT and YENEEA. The CDR3 is 17 residues long. The trim removed 4 bases at V and 8 bases at J, leaving 9 bases unmatched. CDR3 bases: TGTGCCAGCAGCTCCCGGACTAGCGGGGGGGCCTCGGATGAGCAGTTCTTC. This codes for CASSSRTSGGASDEQFF.

V gene TRBV4-1 combines with J gene TRBJ2-1, with TRBD2 matching over 8 bases. The CDR3 runs 16 residues. V gave up 4 bases and J gave up 4 bases; unmatched junction bases: 9. The germline gives CDR1 MGHRA, CDR2 YSYEKL. CDR3 DNA: TGCGCCAGCAGCCCGGTCGGGGGGGGCGGTTACAATGAGCAGTTCTTC. It is translated as CASSPVGGGGYNEQFF.

The chain couples TRBV18 to TRBJ2-1, with 9 positions matching TRBD2. Germline CDR1 is KGHSH and CDR2 is LQKENI. J was trimmed by 9 bases and V by 1 base; bases with no gene match: 7. The CDR3 loop spans 15 amino acids. DNA of the CDR3: TGTGCCAGCTCACCACTTCTAGCGGGGTCTAGTGAGCAGTTCTTC. Protein sequence: CASSPLLAGSSEQFF.

The V call is TRBV5-1, the J call TRBJ1-1; TRBD1 matches at 10 bases. The CDR3 has 16 residues. Germline lookup yields CDR1 SGHRS and CDR2 YFSETQ. J gave up 3 bases and V 0 bases, and 5 bases lay outside the gene matches. Here the CDR3 DNA reads TGCGCCAGCAGCTTGGAGGGACAGGGGAAGTACACTGAAGCTTTCTTT. This gives the protein CASSLEGQGKYTEAFF.

With regard to this clone: One base away lies a much larger clone, so this may be a sequencing read error. At the DNA level, this CDR3 is encoded by other sequences in the same sample as well. The genes are TRBV7-9 and TRBJ2-2; TRBD2 is a possible D gene (5 bases). The CDR3 runs to 17 residues. Per the germline V gene, CDR1 is SEHNR and CDR2 is FQNEAQ (reference sequence). The CDR3 DNA reads as TGTGCCAGCAGCTTATCTCCCCCGGGTTCGAACACCGGGGAGCTATTTTTT. Its protein product is CASSLSPPGSNTGELFF.

The gene calls are TRBV5-4 and TRBJ2-6; TRBD1 matches at 10 bases. The CDR3 is made up of 15 amino acids. The germline gives CDR1 SGHNT, CDR2 YYREEE (reference sequence). V lost 9 bases to trimming and J lost 1 base; unmatched junction nucleotides: 4. CDR3 bases: TGTGCCACGCGGACAGGGGGTTCTGGGGCCAACGTCCTGACTTTC. Protein sequence: CATRTGGSGANVLTF.

This rearrangement joins TRBV25-1 to TRBJ1-6; D might be TRBD1 (6 bases). With 6 bases removed from V and 6 bases from J, the gap between germline ends came to 12 bases. The germline gives CDR1 MGHDK, CDR2 SYGVNS. The CDR3 spans 14 residues. This CDR3 is CASSGQNGNSPLHF. The CDR3 nucleotides are TGTGCCAGCAGCGGACAGAACGGTAATTCACCCCTCCACTTT.

This chain uses TRBV6-5 with TRBJ1-2; 10 bases map to TRBD1. The CDR3 extends over 15 amino acids. Trimming removed 3 bases from V and 6 bases from J; junction bases left unmatched: 7. Looked up from germline, CDR1 is MNHEY and CDR2 is SVGAGI. This CDR3 is CASSYRTGGRDGYTF. For the CDR3, the DNA is TGTGCCAGCAGTTATAGGACAGGGGGAAGGGATGGCTACACCTTC.

This chain joins TRBV10-3 and TRBJ2-2, with TRBD2 identical over 11 bases. Germline CDR1 is ENHRY and CDR2 is SYGVKD. The CDR3 spans 19 residues. V lost 1 base to trimming and J lost 0 bases; unmatched junction nucleotides: 7. The CDR3 protein is CAISEFPSGGPSNTGELFF. The CDR3 bases are TGTGCCATCAGTGAGTTTCCTAGCGGGGGGCCTTCGAACACCGGGGAGCTGTTTTTT.

This clone was recorded a few times. The chain has TRBV3-1 (or the pseudogene TRBV3-2) and TRBJ2-1; 8 nucleotides match TRBD2. The CDR3 length is 17 residues. Germline V gene data show CDR1 as LGHDT and CDR2 as YNNKEL (reference sequence). With V trimmed by 0 bases and J by 4 bases, 8 bases remained unmatched. The CDR3 protein is CASSQDRVRGGYNEQFF. The CDR3 bases are TGTGCCAGCAGCCAAGATCGGGTACGGGGGGGATACAATGAGCAGTTCTTC.

V is TRBV10-1 and J is TRBJ1-1; 8 bases match TRBD1. The CDR3 length is 13 residues. Germline CDR1 is WNHNN and CDR2 is SYGVQD (reference sequence). V shed 2 bases and J 4 bases; nucleotides not matched to a gene: 0. The CDR3 loop is CASSEQGATEAFF. The CDR3 DNA reads TGCGCCAGCAGTGAGCAGGGGGCCACTGAAGCTTTCTTT.

The chain joins TRBV21-1 to TRBJ1-1; the table names TRBD1, a call not compared with the DNA. TRBV21-1 is flagged as a pseudogene. This CDR3 region has 14 residues. CDR3 DNA: TGTGCCAGCAGGAAGACAGGGATGAACACTGAAGCTTTCTTT. It specifies CASRKTGMNTEAFF.

The chain joins TRBV11-2 to TRBJ1-3; 8 bases match TRBD1. Per germline, CDR1 SGHAT and CDR2 FQNNGV. The V and J ends lost 0 bases and 2 bases, in that order; junction bases with no gene match: 6. The CDR3 runs to 17 residues. The CDR3 DNA reads TGTGCCAGCAGCTTAGATCCCAGCAGGGGGCCTGGAAACACCATATATTTT. Protein: CASSLDPSRGPGNTIYF.

This chain joins TRBV2 and TRBJ1-3; D is ambiguous. The germline V gene has CDR1 SNHLY and CDR2 FYNNEI. The CDR3 has 15 amino acids. The V and J ends lost 3 bases and 0 bases respectively, with 9 bases between them. The CDR3 DNA is TGTGCCAGCAGTGACAGACTGAGCTCTGGAAACACCATATATTTT. This sequence encodes CASSDRLSSGNTIYF.

The DNA for the CDR3 is TGTGCCAGCAGCCCCCTGCGAGGCGGGGGGGTGAACACTGAAGCTTTCTTT. It is translated as CASSPLRGGGVNTEAFF. V and J are TRBV11-2 and TRBJ1-1; tentatively, D is TRBD1 (5 bases). CDR3 length: 17 residues. The germline V gene encodes CDR1 SGHAT and CDR2 FQNNGV. V gave up 5 bases and J gave up 0 bases, with 19 bases separating them.

The V gene is TRBV30, the J gene TRBJ2-7, with 9 bases that match TRBD1. The V gene's germline CDR1 is GTSNPN and CDR2 SVGIG (reference sequence). The CDR3 is 13 amino acids. V gave up 5 bases and J gave up 4 bases; unmatched junction bases: 6. In DNA form, the CDR3 reads TGTGCCTGGGCGACAGGGGGATCTTACGAGCAGTACGTC. Its protein is CAWATGGSYEQYV.

J is TRBJ2-2 and V is TRBV11-2, with 11 bases matching TRBD2. The CDR3 is 16 residues long. V lost 4 bases, J lost 9 bases, and 10 bases stayed unmatched. The germline gives CDR1 SGHAT, CDR2 FQNNGV. In DNA form, the CDR3 reads TGTGCCAGCAGCTCCGTAGCGGGGGGGCCCAACCGGGAGCTGTTTTTT. Protein sequence: CASSSVAGGPNRELFF.

A single count supports this clone. This chain joins TRBV7-8 and TRBJ1-6; 7 bases agree with TRBD1. Germline CDR1 and CDR2: SGHVS and FQNEAQ. The CDR3 extends over 14 amino acids. The V and J ends lost 3 bases and 10 bases, in that order; junction bases with no gene match: 6. In nucleotides, the CDR3 is TGTGCCAGCAGCTTGGATGGGACAGCGTCACCCCTCCACTTT. Translation gives CASSLDGTASPLHF.

This chain joins TRBV18 and TRBJ1-6, with D possibly being TRBD1 (5 bases). Trimming pared 2 bases from V and 7 bases from J, leaving 9 bases between. Per germline, CDR1 KGHSH and CDR2 LQKENI. The CDR3 totals 14 residues. CDR3 amino acids: CASSPAGDNSPLHF. Here the CDR3 DNA reads TGTGCCAGCTCACCAGCGGGGGACAATTCACCCCTCCACTTT.

The chain joins TRBV19 to TRBJ2-2, with 9 bases aligning to TRBD2. The CDR3 loop spans 13 amino acids. The germline gives CDR1 LNHDA, CDR2 SQIVND (reference sequence). The V segment lost 6 bases and the J segment 6 bases; nucleotides outside the gene matches: 2. CDR3 bases: TGTGCCAGTAGAGCTAGCGGGGCCGGGGAGCTGTTTTTT. Protein product: CASRASGAGELFF. Drawing the rest from reference TRBV19 and TRBJ2-2, the complete variable domain is DGGITQSPKYLFRKEGQNVTLSCEQNLNHDAMYWYRQDPGQGLRLIYYSQIVNDFQKGDIAEGYSVSREKKESFPLTVTSAQKNPTAFYLCASRASGAGELFFGEGSRLTVL.

This clone was found a few times. Distinct nucleotide sequences in the sample also encode this CDR3. The chain is built from TRBV11-2 and TRBJ2-2; 9 bases agree with TRBD1. Trimming at V came to 7 bases and at J to 7 bases, leaving 10 bases not matched to a gene. In germline, CDR1 is SGHAT, CDR2 FQNNGV. The CDR3 sequence is 15 residues long. CDR3 nucleotides: TGTGCCAGCAACCAACAGGGGGCGGTAAACGGGGAGCTGTTTTTT. Its translation is CASNQQGAVNGELFF. Variable domain in full (rest from reference TRBV11-2 and TRBJ2-2): EAGVAQSPRYKIIEKRQSVAFWCNPISGHATLYWYQQILGQGPKLLIQFQNNGVVDDSQLPKDRFSAERLKGVDSTLKIQPAKLEDSAVYLCASNQQGAVNGELFFGEGSRLTVL.

The chain couples TRBV19 to TRBJ2-6, with D maybe TRBD2 (5 bases). The CDR3 contains 19 residues. CDR1 LNHDA and CDR2 SQIVND come from the germline V gene (reference sequence). Trimming took off 10 bases at V and 0 bases at J, with 25 bases between the two ends. The CDR3 protein is CATARSFRDERSGANVLTF. DNA of the CDR3: TGTGCCACCGCGCGATCATTCCGGGATGAACGCTCTGGGGCCAACGTCCTGACTTTC.